This T cell receptor beta chain was sequenced during a study of blood T cell repertoires in COVID-19 (dated by TCRdb to the early 2020s). Describing the broader study: Collaborator samples came from the United States, Italy and Spain and covered acute and convalescent phases of COVID-19. The samples were drawn from the first 160 participants of the ongoing ImmuneRACE study and from 1,254 subjects provided by 6 global collaborators. A freely available public database, intended as a resource for researchers studying the immune response to SARS-CoV-2, is where the repertoires were released. Deeply sampled blood TCRbeta repertoires from subjects exposed to, actively infected with, or recovered from COVID-19 were included in the dataset. Sample metadata almost always included a de-identified subject ID, COVID-19 status, age in years and sex. The material from the prospective study consisted of cDNA or gDNA derived from T cells, B-cell-depleted T cells, or PBMCs. Where available, HLA class I and class II types were obtained from metadata supplied by the sample provider rather than from assay-based typing.

Reading from cysteine to phenylalanine, the CDR3 counts 15 amino acids. Only the CDR3 DNA is retained, 45 bases long and in frame from the first base. Trimming removed 4 bases from V and 0 bases from J, leaving 9 bases between the germline ends. The germline V gene sets CDR1 to MNHEY and CDR2 to SVGEGT. TCRbeta CDR3 regions were amplified from genomic DNA using the immunoSEQ Assay, a bias-controlled multiplex PCR. In the original analysis: Nucleated cell counts per sample were estimated from amplification of reference gene primers within the assay. Sequence reads were collapsed and filtered to measure the absolute abundance of every unique TCRbeta CDR3 rearrangement. For each sample, productive Simpson clonality was calculated as the square root of Simpson's diversity index over productive rearrangements. The table comes from immuneACCESS by way of TCRdb, which keeps in-frame sequences with V and J called. Part of the clones is missing from these tables; in studies checked, under half for an unresolved V gene and the rest for unknown reasons. V, J and clone size are taken as reported in that table, and D and trimming were inferred from the DNA itself. In all, the sample holds roughly 260,000 clones, and about 91% of those were seen once. The top ten constitute approximately 2.4% of the sample.

General findings and caveats noted by the study authors: How much clinical and demographic metadata was included differed by source and by participant, and the metadata was provided uncurated.

In the prospective study, participants were roughly 18 to 90 years old, resided in about 25 geographic areas of the United States, and were enrolled through a virtual design. In the prospective study, cohorts were assigned on the basis of participant-reported clinical history obtained from a screening survey and a study questionnaire. In the prospective study, whole blood, serum and a nasopharyngeal or oropharyngeal swab were collected from each participant by mobile phlebotomists. Over an approximately 2-month period, participants in the prospective study had the option of providing additional blood draws and questionnaires. Before DNA extraction, blood samples from the prospective study were shipped at room temperature or frozen. Note on this clone: Which antigen it targets is not known. There are no base qualities to consult, and no much larger clone falls within one base.

This receptor was taken from a woman in her twenties or thirties with acute COVID-19. The receptor chain draws on TRBV6-2 or TRBV6-3 and TRBJ1-4, and perhaps TRBD1 as D gene, on 5 matching bases. The sequencing input was PBMCs or T cells enriched from blood (not recorded which). The bases read TGTGCCAGCAGTTTCGGGGGAGCAACTAATGAAAAACTGTTTTTT. It codes for CASSFGGATNEKLFF.